Listed below are T cell receptor beta chains from one sample, sequenced in a study of blood T cell repertoires in COVID-19. Clones were read by immunoSEQ multiplex PCR, and TCRdb kept only the in-frame ones, dropping some. The sample includes roughly 250,000 clones, approximately 87% of them seen just once. Sequenced: peripheral blood. The receptors come from a woman aged 30 to 39 with COVID-19, enrolled during active disease. Both conserved end residues are part of each CDR3. Fields, in order: J gene, V gene, D gene, clone size, CDR3 DNA, CDR3 protein. The D gene is left open where the match is weak. Size is omitted from some rows. Given values are once, few, many or a class for expanded clones.

J: TRBJ2-2; V: TRBV18; D: TRBD1; size: -; DNA: TGTGCCAGCTCACCTAGAGGACAGGTGAACACCGGGGAGCTGTTTTTT; CDR3: CASSPRGQVNTGELFF
J: TRBJ2-2; V: TRBV6-5; D: -; size: -; DNA: TGTGCCAGCAGTCGCGGGACAGACGACACCGGGGAGCTGTTTTTT; CDR3: CASSRGTDDTGELFF
J: TRBJ2-5; V: TRBV7-8; D: TRBD1; size: -; DNA: TGTGCCAGCACCTGGACAGGGGAAGAGACCCAGTACTTC; CDR3: CASTWTGEETQYF
J: TRBJ2-7; V: TRBV5-6; D: TRBD2; size: few; DNA: TGTGCCATGCGGACTAGCGGGGACAACGAGCAGTACTTC; CDR3: CAMRTSGDNEQYF
J: TRBJ1-5; V: TRBV5-1; D: -; size: -; DNA: TGCGCCAGCAGCTTGGACGGGGGAAGATATCAGCCCCAGCATTTT; CDR3: CASSLDGGRYQPQHF
J: TRBJ2-1; V: TRBV2; D: TRBD2; size: -; DNA: TGTGCCAGCAGTGAGACTAGCGGGGCGAATGAGCAGTTCTTC; CDR3: CASSETSGANEQFF
J: TRBJ2-1; V: TRBV11-1; D: -; size: -; DNA: TGTGCCAGCTCCACAAGACAGAGCTCCTACAATGAGCAGTTCTTC; CDR3: CASSTRQSSYNEQFF
J: TRBJ2-1; V: TRBV1; D: -; size: -; DNA: TGCACCAGCAGCCAACGAGCGGGGGGCCTCTATGAGCAGTTCTTC; CDR3: CTSSQRAGGLYEQFF
J: TRBJ1-5; V: TRBV2; D: -; size: -; DNA: TGTGCCAGCAGTCCCTGGGGAGGCAATCAGCCCCAGCATTTT; CDR3: CASSPWGGNQPQHF
J: TRBJ2-3; V: TRBV4-2; D: -; size: -; DNA: TGTGCCAGCAGCCAAGATGGGGGGAACACAGATACGCAGTATTTT; CDR3: CASSQDGGNTDTQYF
J: TRBJ1-2; V: TRBV5-6; D: -; size: -; DNA: TGTGCCAGCAGCTTGATGGACAGTTCCTTCTATGGCTACACCTTC; CDR3: CASSLMDSSFYGYTF
J: TRBJ2-5; V: TRBV20-1; D: -; size: once; DNA: TGCAGTGCCGCCCCAGGGGAGACCCAGTACTTC; CDR3: CSAAPGETQYF
J: TRBJ1-1; V: TRBV7-6; D: -; size: -; DNA: TGTGCCAGCAGCTTATCTACAGGGGAAGCTTTCTTT; CDR3: CASSLSTGEAFF
J: TRBJ1-1; V: TRBV29-1; D: -; size: -; DNA: TGCAGCGCCCTGGGGGGGTATGAAGCTTTCTTT; CDR3: CSALGGYEAFF
J: TRBJ2-3; V: TRBV4-1; D: TRBD2; size: -; DNA: TGCGCCAGCAACTCACGGACTAGTAGCACAGATACGCAGTATTTT; CDR3: CASNSRTSSTDTQYF
J: TRBJ2-3; V: TRBV29-1; D: -; size: -; DNA: TGCAGCGTTTCACCAGCCGGGGGACTCAGTACAGATACGCAGTATTTT; CDR3: CSVSPAGGLSTDTQYF
J: TRBJ2-3; V: TRBV28; D: -; size: -; DNA: TGTGCCAGCAGTTCTGTGGCGGAGGCTAGCACAGATACGCAGTATTTT; CDR3: CASSSVAEASTDTQYF
J: TRBJ1-4; V: TRBV15; D: -; size: -; DNA: TGTGCCACCAGCTTTGACATGTTGCACTCAGCAACTAATGAAAAACTGTTTTTT; CDR3: CATSFDMLHSATNEKLFF
J: TRBJ1-1; V: TRBV5-6; D: TRBD1; size: -; DNA: TGTGCCAGCAGCTTAGGGACAGGGTGGACTGAAGCTTTCTTT; CDR3: CASSLGTGWTEAFF
J: TRBJ2-7; V: TRBV29-1; D: -; size: -; DNA: TGCAGCGTCACATACAGGGCCTCCTACGAGCAGTACTTC; CDR3: CSVTYRASYEQYF
J: TRBJ1-2; V: TRBV19; D: TRBD1; size: -; DNA: TGTGCCAGTAGTATCCAGGGGGCGTCGGGTGGCTACACCTTC; CDR3: CASSIQGASGGYTF
J: TRBJ2-2; V: TRBV6-5; D: TRBD1; size: -; DNA: TGTGCCAGCAGAACAGGGGGCCCCGGGGAGCTGTTTTTT; CDR3: CASRTGGPGELFF
J: TRBJ2-2; V: TRBV7-8; D: TRBD1; size: -; DNA: TGTGCCAGCAGCCCAAAGACGGACAGGGCCCGATGGGGGGACACCGGGGAGCTGTTTTTT; CDR3: CASSPKTDRARWGDTGELFF
J: TRBJ2-5; V: TRBV27; D: TRBD1; size: -; DNA: TGTGCCAGCTCTGAGACAGGGGGTGGAGAGACCCAGTACTTC; CDR3: CASSETGGGETQYF